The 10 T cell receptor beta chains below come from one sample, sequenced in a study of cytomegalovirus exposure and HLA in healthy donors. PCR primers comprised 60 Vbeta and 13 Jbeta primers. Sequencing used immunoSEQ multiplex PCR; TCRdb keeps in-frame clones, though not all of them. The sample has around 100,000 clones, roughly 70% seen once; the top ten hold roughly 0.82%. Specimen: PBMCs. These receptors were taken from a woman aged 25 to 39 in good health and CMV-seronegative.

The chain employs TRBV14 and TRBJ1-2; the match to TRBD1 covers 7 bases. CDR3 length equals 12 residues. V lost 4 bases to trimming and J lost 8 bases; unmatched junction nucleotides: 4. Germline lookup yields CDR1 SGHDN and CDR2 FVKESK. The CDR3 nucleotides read TGTGCCAGCAGCCGACAGGGCCGGGGCTACACCTTC. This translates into CASSRQGRGYTF.

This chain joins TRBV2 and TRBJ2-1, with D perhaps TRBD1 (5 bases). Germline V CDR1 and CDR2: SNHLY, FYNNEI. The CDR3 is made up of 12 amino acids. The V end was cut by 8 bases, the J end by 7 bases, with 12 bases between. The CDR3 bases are TGTGCCAGCGTGGAGTCAGGGAATGAGCAGTTCTTC. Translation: CASVESGNEQFF. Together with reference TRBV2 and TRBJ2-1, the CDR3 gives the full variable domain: EPEVTQTPSHQVTQMGQEVILRCVPISNHLYFYWYRQILGQKVEFLVSFYNNEISEKSEIFDDQFSVERPDGSNFTLKIRSTKLEDSAMYFCASVESGNEQFFGPGTRLTVL.

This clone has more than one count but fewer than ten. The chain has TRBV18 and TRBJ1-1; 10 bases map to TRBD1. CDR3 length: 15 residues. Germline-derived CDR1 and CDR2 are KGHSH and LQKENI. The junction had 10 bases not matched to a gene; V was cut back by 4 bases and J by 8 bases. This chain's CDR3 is CASSQQIDRGREAFF. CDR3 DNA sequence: TGTGCCAGCTCACAGCAAATCGACAGGGGGCGGGAAGCTTTCTTT. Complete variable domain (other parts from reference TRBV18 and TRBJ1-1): NAGVMQNPRHLVRRRGQEARLRCSPMKGHSHVYWYRQLPEEGLKFMVYLQKENIIDESGMPKERFSAEFPKEGPSILRIQQVVRGDSAAYFCASSQQIDRGREAFFGQGTRLTVV.

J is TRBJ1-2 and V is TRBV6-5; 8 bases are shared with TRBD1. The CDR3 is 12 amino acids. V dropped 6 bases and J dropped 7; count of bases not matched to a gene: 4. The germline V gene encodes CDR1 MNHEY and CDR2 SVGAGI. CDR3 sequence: CASSDRGSGYTF. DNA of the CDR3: TGTGCCAGCAGCGACAGGGGCAGTGGCTACACCTTC.

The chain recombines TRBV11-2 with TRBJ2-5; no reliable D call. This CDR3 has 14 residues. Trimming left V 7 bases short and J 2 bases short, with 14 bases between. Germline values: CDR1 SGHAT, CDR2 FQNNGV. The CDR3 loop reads CASTLVRLQETQYF. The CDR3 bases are TGTGCCAGCACCCTAGTGCGGTTACAAGAGACCCAGTACTTC.

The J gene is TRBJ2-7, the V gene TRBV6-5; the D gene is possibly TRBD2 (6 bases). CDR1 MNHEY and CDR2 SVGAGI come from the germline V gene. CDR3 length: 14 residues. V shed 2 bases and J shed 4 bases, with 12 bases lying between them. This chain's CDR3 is CASSYGGLGYEQYF. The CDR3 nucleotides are TGTGCCAGCAGTTACGGGGGGTTGGGGTACGAGCAGTACTTC.

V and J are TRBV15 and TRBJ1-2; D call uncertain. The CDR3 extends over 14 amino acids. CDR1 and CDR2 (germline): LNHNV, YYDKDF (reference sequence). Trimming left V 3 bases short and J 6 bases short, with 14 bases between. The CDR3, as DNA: TGTGCCACCAGCAGGGTTACTTCTATCCATGGCTACACCTTC. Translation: CATSRVTSIHGYTF.

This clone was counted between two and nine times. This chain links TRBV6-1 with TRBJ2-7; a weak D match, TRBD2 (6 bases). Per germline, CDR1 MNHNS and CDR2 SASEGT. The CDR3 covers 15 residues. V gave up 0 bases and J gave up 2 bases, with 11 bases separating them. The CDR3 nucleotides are TGTGCCAGCAGTGAAGCAATAGCGGAAACCTACGAGCAGTACTTC. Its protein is CASSEAIAETYEQYF.

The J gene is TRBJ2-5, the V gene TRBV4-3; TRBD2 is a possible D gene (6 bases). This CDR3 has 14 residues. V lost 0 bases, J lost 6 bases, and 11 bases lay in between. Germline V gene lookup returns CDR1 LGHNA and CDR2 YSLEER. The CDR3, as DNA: TGCGCCAGCAGCCAAGATTACGGGGGAAAGACCCAGTACTTC. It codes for CASSQDYGGKTQYF.

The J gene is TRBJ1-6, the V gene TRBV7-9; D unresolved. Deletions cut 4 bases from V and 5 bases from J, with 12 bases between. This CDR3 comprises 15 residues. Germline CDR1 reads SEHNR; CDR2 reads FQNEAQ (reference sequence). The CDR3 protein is CASSSQTGNNSPLHF. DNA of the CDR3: TGTGCCAGCAGCTCTCAGACGGGGAATAATTCACCCCTCCACTTT. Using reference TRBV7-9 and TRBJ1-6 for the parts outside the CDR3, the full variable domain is DTGVSQNPRHKITKRGQNVTFRCDPISEHNRLYWYRQTLGQGPEFLTYFQNEAQLEKSRLLSDRFSAERPKGSFSTLEIQRTEQGDSAMYLCASSSQTGNNSPLHFGNGTRLTVT.